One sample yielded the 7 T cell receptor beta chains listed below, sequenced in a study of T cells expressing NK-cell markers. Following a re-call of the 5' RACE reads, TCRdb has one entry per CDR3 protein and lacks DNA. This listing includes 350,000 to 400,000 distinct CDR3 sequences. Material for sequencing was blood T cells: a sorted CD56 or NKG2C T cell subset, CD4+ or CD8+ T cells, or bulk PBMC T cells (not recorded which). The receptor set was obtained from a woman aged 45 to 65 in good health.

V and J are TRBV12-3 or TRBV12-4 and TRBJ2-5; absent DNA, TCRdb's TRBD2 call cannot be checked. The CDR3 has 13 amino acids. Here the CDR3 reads CASHAGTSATQYF.

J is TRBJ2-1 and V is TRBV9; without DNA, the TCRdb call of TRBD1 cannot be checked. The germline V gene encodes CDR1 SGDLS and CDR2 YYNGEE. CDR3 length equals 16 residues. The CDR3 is CASSVAGGSGFNEQFF.

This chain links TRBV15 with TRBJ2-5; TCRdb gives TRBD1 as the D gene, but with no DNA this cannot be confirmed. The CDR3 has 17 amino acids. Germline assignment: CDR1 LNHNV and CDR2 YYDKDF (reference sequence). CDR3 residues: CATSRGYQGGDQETQYF.

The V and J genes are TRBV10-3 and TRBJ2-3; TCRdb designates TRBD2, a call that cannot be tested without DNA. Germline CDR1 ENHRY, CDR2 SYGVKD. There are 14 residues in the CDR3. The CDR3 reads CAIRSGPSTDTQYF.

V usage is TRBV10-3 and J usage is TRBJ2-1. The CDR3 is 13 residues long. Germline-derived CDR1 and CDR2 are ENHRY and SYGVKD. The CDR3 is CAISGGSYNEQFF.

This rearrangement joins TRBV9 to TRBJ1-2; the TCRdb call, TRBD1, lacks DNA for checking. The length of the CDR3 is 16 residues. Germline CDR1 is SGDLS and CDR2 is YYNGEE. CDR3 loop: CASSAVSLGAGYGYTF.

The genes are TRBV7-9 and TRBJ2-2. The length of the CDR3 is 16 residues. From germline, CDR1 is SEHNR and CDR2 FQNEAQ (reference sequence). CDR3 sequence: CASSLDIETNTGELFF.